The T cell receptor (beta chain) under discussion was sequenced for a study of cytomegalovirus exposure and HLA in healthy donors. The PCR was carried out with 60 Vbeta primers and 13 Jbeta primers. Clones were read by immunoSEQ multiplex PCR, and TCRdb kept only the in-frame ones, dropping some. The sample holds some 98,000 clones, about three quarters seen once. Looked up from germline, CDR1 is MNHNS and CDR2 is SASEGT. The V and J ends lost 8 bases and 0 bases, in that order; junction bases with no gene match: 7. The CDR3 length is 15 residues. Material: PBMCs. The receptor was isolated from a middle-aged man in good health and CMV-seronegative. This chain links TRBV6-1 with TRBJ1-5; 7 nucleotides line up with TRBD1. CDR3 amino acids: CASRDRRSSNQPQHF. In DNA form, the CDR3 reads TGTGCCAGCCGGGACAGACGTTCTAGCAATCAGCCCCAGCATTTT.